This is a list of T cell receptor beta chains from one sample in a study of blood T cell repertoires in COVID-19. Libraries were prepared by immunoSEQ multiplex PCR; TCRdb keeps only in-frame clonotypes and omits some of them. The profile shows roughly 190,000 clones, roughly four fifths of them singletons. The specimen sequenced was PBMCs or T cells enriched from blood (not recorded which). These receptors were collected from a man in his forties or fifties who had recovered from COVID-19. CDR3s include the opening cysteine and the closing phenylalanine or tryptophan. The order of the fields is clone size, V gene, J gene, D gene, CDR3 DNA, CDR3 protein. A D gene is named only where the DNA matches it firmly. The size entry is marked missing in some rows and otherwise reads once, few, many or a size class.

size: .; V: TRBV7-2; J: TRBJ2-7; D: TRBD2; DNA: TGTGCCAGCAGCTTAGCGGGACTAGCGGGAGAGGCCTACGAGCAGTACTTC; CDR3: CASSLAGLAGEAYEQYF
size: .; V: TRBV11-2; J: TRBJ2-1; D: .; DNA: TGTGCCAGCAGCGAAGGGGGGGATGAGCAGTTCTTC; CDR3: CASSEGGDEQFF
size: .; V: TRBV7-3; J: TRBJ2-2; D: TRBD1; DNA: TGTGCCAGCAGCCCGGGGACAGTCACGAACACCGGGGAGCTGTTTTTT; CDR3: CASSPGTVTNTGELFF
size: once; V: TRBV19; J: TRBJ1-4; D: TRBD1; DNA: TGTGCCAGTAGTAGCCGGACAGGGAGTGAAAAACTGTTTTTT; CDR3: CASSSRTGSEKLFF
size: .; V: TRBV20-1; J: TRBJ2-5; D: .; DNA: TGCAGTGCTAGTGCCGCGACCAGGGGCGAGACCCAGTACTTC; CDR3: CSASAATRGETQYF
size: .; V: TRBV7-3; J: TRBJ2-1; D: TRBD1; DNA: TGTGCCAGCACGGAACAGGGGGGAGACAATGAGCAGTTCTTC; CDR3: CASTEQGGDNEQFF
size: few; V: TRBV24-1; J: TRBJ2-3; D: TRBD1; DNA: TGTGCCACCAGTGATATCCGACAGGGAACAGATACGCAGTATTTT; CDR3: CATSDIRQGTDTQYF
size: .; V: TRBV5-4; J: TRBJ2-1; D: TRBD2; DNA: TGTGCCAGCACCCAACCGGGACTAAGGAATGAGCAGTTCTTC; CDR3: CASTQPGLRNEQFF
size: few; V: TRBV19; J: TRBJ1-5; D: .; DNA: TGTGCCAGTAGTAGACAGGGCAATCAGCCCCAGCATTTT; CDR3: CASSRQGNQPQHF
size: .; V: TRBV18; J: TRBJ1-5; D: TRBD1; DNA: TGTGCCAGCTCACCACCGAGTGGGACAGGGCATAGCAATCAGCCCCAGCATTTT; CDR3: CASSPPSGTGHSNQPQHF
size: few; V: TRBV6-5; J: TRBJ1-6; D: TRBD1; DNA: TGTGCCAGCAGCATAGACAGGGGGGTCTCACCCCTCCACTTT; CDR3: CASSIDRGVSPLHF
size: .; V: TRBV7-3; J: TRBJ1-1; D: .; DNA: TGTGCCAGCAGCTTCGGGGTTGGAGTTTACACTGAAGCTTTCTTT; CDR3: CASSFGVGVYTEAFF
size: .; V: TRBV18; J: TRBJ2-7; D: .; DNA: TGTGCCAGCTCGCCAGGGGGAGGGCCACCCTACGAGCAGTACTTC; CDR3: CASSPGGGPPYEQYF
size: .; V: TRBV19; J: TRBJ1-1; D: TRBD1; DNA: TGTGCCAGTAGTATCAGTGGACAGGGTTGGACTGAAGCTTTCTTT; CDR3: CASSISGQGWTEAFF